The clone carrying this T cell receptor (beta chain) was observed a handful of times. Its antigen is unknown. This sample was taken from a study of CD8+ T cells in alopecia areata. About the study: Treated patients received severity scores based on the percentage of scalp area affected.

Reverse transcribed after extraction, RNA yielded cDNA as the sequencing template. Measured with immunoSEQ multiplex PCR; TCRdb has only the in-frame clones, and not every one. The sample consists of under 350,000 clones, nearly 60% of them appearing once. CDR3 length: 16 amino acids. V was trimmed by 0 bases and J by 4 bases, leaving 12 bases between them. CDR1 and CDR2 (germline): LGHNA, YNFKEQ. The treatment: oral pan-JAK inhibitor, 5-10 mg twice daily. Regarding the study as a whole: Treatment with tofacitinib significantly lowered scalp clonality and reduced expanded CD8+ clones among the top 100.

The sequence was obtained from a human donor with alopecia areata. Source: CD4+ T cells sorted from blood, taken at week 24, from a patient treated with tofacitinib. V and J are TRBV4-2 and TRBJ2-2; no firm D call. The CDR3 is CASSQDNRASTGELFF. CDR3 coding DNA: TGTGCCAGCAGCCAAGATAACCGCGCTAGCACCGGGGAGCTGTTTTTT.